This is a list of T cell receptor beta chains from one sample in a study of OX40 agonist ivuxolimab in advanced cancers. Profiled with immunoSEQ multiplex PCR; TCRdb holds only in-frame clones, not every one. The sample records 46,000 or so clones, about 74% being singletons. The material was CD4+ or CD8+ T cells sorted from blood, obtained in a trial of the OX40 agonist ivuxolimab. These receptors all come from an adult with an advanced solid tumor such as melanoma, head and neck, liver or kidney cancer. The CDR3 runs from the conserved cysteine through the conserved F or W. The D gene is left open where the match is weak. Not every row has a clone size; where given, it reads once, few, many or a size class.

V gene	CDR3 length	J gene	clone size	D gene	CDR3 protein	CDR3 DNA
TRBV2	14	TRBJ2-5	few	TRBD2	CASLRTSGQETQYF	TGTGCCAGCTTAAGGACTAGCGGACAAGAGACCCAGTACTTC
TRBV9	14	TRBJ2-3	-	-	CASSVVGREDTQYF	TGTGCCAGCAGCGTAGTGGGCCGGGAAGATACGCAGTATTTT
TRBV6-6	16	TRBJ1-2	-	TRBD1	CASGRDRDLWNYGYTF	TGTGCCAGTGGACGGGACAGGGATCTATGGAACTATGGCTACACCTTC
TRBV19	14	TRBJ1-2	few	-	CASSILIPNYGYTF	TGTGCCAGTAGTATTCTCATCCCTAACTATGGCTACACCTTC
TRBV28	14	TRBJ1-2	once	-	CASSPTYTNYGYTF	TGTGCCAGCAGTCCCACCTACACTAACTATGGCTACACCTTC
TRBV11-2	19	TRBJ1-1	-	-	CASSFRVQGRGPLNTEAFF	TGTGCCAGCAGCTTTAGGGTGCAGGGGCGAGGACCATTGAACACTGAAGCTTTCTTT
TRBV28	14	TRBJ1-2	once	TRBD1	CASRSGTGVEGYTF	TGTGCCAGCCGCTCCGGGACAGGGGTAGAGGGCTACACCTTC
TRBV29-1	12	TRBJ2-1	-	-	CSVSSGGNEQFF	TGCAGCGTTTCGAGTGGGGGGAATGAGCAGTTCTTC
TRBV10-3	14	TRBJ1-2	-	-	CAISESGTFYGYTF	TGTGCCATCAGTGAGTCCGGGACCTTCTATGGCTACACCTTC
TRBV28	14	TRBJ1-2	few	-	CASSVTGLVEGYTF	TGTGCCAGCAGTGTCACAGGGTTGGTCGAGGGCTACACCTTC
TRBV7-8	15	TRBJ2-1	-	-	CASSSGASSYNEQFF	TGTGCCAGCAGCTCGGGAGCCAGCTCCTACAATGAGCAGTTCTTC
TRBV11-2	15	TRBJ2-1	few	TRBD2	CASSLRGDPYNEQFF	TGTGCCAGCAGCCTACGGGGGGACCCTTACAATGAGCAGTTCTTC
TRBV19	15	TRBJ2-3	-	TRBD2	CASSVPGLGRDTQYF	TGTGCCAGTAGTGTACCGGGACTAGGCAGAGATACGCAGTATTTT
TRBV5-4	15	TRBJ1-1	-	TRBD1	CASSFSGTVGTEAFF	TGTGCCAGCAGCTTTTCCGGGACAGTGGGCACTGAAGCTTTCTTT
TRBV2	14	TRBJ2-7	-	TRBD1	CASSAQGDGYEQYF	TGTGCCAGCAGTGCACAGGGGGACGGTTACGAGCAGTACTTC
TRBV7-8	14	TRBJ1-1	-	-	CASSGWTENTEAFF	TGTGCCAGCAGCGGATGGACGGAGAACACTGAAGCTTTCTTT
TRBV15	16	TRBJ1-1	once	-	CATSREKGTLNTEAFF	TGTGCCACCAGCAGGGAGAAAGGTACGCTGAACACTGAAGCTTTCTTT
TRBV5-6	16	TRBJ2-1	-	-	CASSLVIVSLNNEQFF	TGTGCCAGCAGCTTGGTAATTGTTAGCCTTAACAATGAGCAGTTCTTC
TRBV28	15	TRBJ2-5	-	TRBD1	CASSKQGGHQETQYF	TGTGCCAGCAGTAAACAGGGGGGACACCAAGAGACCCAGTACTTC
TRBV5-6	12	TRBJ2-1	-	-	CASSSTEVVQFF	TGTGCCAGCAGCTCTACCGAGGTCGTTCAGTTCTTC
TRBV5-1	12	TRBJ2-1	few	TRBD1	CASSWQGDEQFF	TGCGCCAGCAGCTGGCAGGGGGATGAGCAGTTCTTC
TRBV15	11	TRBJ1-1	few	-	CATRENTEAFF	TGTGCCACCAGGGAGAACACTGAAGCTTTCTTT
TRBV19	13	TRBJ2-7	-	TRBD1	CASRDRATYEQYF	TGTGCCAGTAGGGACAGGGCGACCTACGAGCAGTACTTC
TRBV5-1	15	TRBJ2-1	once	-	CASSLAGEYYNEQFF	TGCGCCAGCAGCTTGGCGGGGGAATATTACAATGAGCAGTTCTTC
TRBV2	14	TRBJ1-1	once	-	CASTAGRSPAEAFF	TGTGCCAGCACTGCCGGACGGAGCCCAGCTGAAGCTTTCTTT
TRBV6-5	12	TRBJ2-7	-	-	CASRVGLYEQYF	TGTGCCAGCAGGGTTGGGTTGTACGAGCAGTACTTC
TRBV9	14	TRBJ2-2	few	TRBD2	CASSVGLAAGELFF	TGTGCCAGCAGCGTCGGACTAGCGGCCGGGGAGCTGTTTTTT
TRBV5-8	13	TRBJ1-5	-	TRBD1	CASRDRGTQPQHF	TGTGCCAGCCGGGACAGGGGGACGCAGCCCCAGCATTTT
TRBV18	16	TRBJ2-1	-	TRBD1	CASSPPRGRFGNEQFF	TGTGCCAGCTCACCGCCCAGGGGGCGCTTCGGCAATGAGCAGTTCTTC
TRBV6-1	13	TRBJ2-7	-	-	CASSERVSYEQYF	TGTGCCAGCAGTGAGAGGGTCTCCTACGAGCAGTACTTC
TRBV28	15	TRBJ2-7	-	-	CASSTPGQLRYEQYF	TGTGCCAGCAGTACGCCAGGACAGTTAAGGTACGAGCAGTACTTC
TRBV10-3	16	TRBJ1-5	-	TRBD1	CAISAIQGEGNQPQHF	TGTGCCATCAGTGCGATTCAGGGGGAAGGCAATCAGCCCCAGCATTTT
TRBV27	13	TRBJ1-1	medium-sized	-	CASGTDGYTEAFF	TGTGCCAGCGGGACGGACGGATACACTGAAGCTTTCTTT
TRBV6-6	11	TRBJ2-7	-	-	CASSSVYEQYF	TGTGCCAGCAGTAGCGTTTACGAGCAGTACTTC
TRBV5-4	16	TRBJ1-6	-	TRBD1	CASSKTGGALNSPLHF	TGTGCCAGCAGTAAGACAGGGGGCGCGCTCAATTCACCCCTCCACTTT
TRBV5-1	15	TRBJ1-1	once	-	CASSLTPGSYTEAFF	TGCGCCAGCAGCTTAACGCCAGGGAGCTACACTGAAGCTTTCTTT
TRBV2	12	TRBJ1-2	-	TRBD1	CASSDDRGGYTF	TGTGCCAGCAGTGACGACAGGGGTGGCTACACCTTC
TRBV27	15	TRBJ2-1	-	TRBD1	CASSFRQGAIDEQFF	TGTGCCAGCAGTTTCCGCCAGGGGGCGATCGATGAGCAGTTCTTC
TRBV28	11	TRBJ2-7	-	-	CASSLYYEQYF	TGTGCCAGCAGTTTGTACTACGAGCAGTACTTC
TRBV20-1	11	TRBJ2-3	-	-	CSAGPPNTQYF	TGCAGTGCGGGGCCCCCAAATACGCAGTATTTT
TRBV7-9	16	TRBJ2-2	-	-	CASSPTGQTNTGELFF	TGTGCCAGCAGCCCTACAGGACAAACGAACACCGGGGAGCTGTTTTTT
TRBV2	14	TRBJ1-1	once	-	CASSQWGTNSEAFF	TGTGCCAGCAGCCAGTGGGGAACGAACAGCGAAGCTTTCTTT
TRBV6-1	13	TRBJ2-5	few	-	CASSPRLNWTQYF	TGTGCCAGCAGTCCAAGACTGAATTGGACCCAGTACTTC
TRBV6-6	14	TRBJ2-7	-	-	CASSRTRNAYEQYF	TGTGCCAGCAGCCGTACTAGAAACGCCTACGAGCAGTACTTC